This is a list of T cell receptor beta chains from one sample in a study of technical replicates of blood from several donors. Data came from immunoSEQ multiplex PCR; TCRdb stores just in-frame clones and leaves some out. The sample consists of approximately 100,000 clones, nearly 96% of them appearing once. Input material: T cells isolated from PBMCs. The receptor set was obtained from a human donor in good health. The CDR3 runs from the conserved cysteine through the conserved F or W. The D gene is left open where the match is weak. Clone size appears in some rows only: once, few, many, or a class for an expanded clone.

>TRBJ1-4|NA|NA|TRBV6-5
TGTGCCAGCAGTTATTCCAGGGGCGGTGGCGGCGAAAAACTGTTTTTT
CASSYSRGGGGEKLFF
>TRBJ1-1|TRBD1|NA|TRBV11-2
TGTGCCAGCAGCACCTACAGGGGGCGAATGAACACTGAAGCTTTCTTT
CASSTYRGRMNTEAFF
>TRBJ2-2|TRBD1|NA|TRBV9
TGTGCCAGCAGCGCCCACGTGACAGGGGCCGGGGAGCTGTTTTTT
CASSAHVTGAGELFF
>TRBJ2-5|TRBD1|NA|TRBV5-1
TGCGCCAGCAGTAGGACAGGTAATGTGGAGACCCAGTACTTC
CASSRTGNVETQYF
>TRBJ1-2|TRBD1|NA|TRBV18
TGTGCCAGCTCACCATTGGGTCGGGACAGGGGGTCCCTTTATGGCTACACCTTC
CASSPLGRDRGSLYGYTF
>TRBJ2-3|TRBD2|NA|TRBV7-8
TGTGCCAGCAGCTTAGCGGGAGGGAAAACTACAGATACGCAGTATTTT
CASSLAGGKTTDTQYF
>TRBJ2-5|NA|NA|TRBV2
TGTGCCAGCACCTCGGACCAGGGGACCCAGTACTTC
CASTSDQGTQYF
>TRBJ2-1|NA|NA|TRBV27
TGTGCCAGCAGTTTAGCCGGTGAGCAGTTCTTC
CASSLAGEQFF
>TRBJ2-3|NA|NA|TRBV27
TGTGCCAGCAGTACAATTAGCACAGATACGCAGTATTTT
CASSTISTDTQYF
>TRBJ2-1|NA|NA|TRBV5-1
TGCGCCAGCCGACCCCTGTCAGGGTACAATGAGCAGTTCTTC
CASRPLSGYNEQFF
>TRBJ1-1|TRBD1|few|TRBV11-3
TGTGCCAGCAGCGCGACTTACAGGGGGAGCACTGAAGCTTTCTTT
CASSATYRGSTEAFF
>TRBJ2-3|NA|NA|TRBV29-1
TGCAGCGTTGAAAGTGTGAAGTCGGTTGGCACAGATACGCAGTATTTT
CSVESVKSVGTDTQYF
>TRBJ2-2|NA|NA|TRBV30
TGTGCCTGGGGGAGCCTCGGGGAGCTGTTTTTT
CAWGSLGELFF
>TRBJ2-3|TRBD2|NA|TRBV6-4
TGTGCCAGCAGTGAAGGACTAGCGCGTCTCACAGATACGCAGTATTTT
CASSEGLARLTDTQYF
>TRBJ2-1|TRBD2|NA|TRBV15
TGTGCCACCAGCAGAGATCCTAGCGGGGGTGTCGATGAGCAGTTCTTC
CATSRDPSGGVDEQFF
>TRBJ1-3|NA|NA|TRBV7-2
TGTGCCAGCAGCTCTAGCCTACAGTTACCCTCTGGAAACACCATATATTTT
CASSSSLQLPSGNTIYF
>TRBJ1-4|TRBD1|NA|TRBV4-1
TGCGCCAGCAGCCACGATGGGACAGGGTCATCTACTAATGAAAAACTGTTTTTT
CASSHDGTGSSTNEKLFF
>TRBJ2-5|NA|NA|TRBV7-2
TGTGCCAGCAAACCGTGGTATGAGAGCCAAGAGACCCAGTACTTC
CASKPWYESQETQYF
>TRBJ1-2|TRBD1|NA|TRBV19
TGTGCCAGTAGTGGGGGGACAGAAGGCTACACCTTC
CASSGGTEGYTF
>TRBJ2-1|TRBD1|NA|TRBV14
TGTGCCAGCAGCCGGACCCGGGACAGGGAATTCTTC
CASSRTRDREFF
>TRBJ2-7|NA|NA|TRBV2
TGTGCCAGCACCCGATCCGGGGGAGTGGCCTACGAGCAGTACTTC
CASTRSGGVAYEQYF
>TRBJ2-2|TRBD1|NA|TRBV29-1
TGCAGCGTCCGCCTCTGGCAGGGGGATTCCACCGGGGAGCTGTTTTTT
CSVRLWQGDSTGELFF
>TRBJ2-1|TRBD2|NA|TRBV7-2
TGTGCCAGCAGCCGCTGGGTTAGCGGGGGGAATGAGCAGTTCTTC
CASSRWVSGGNEQFF
>TRBJ2-1|NA|NA|TRBV5-6
TGTGCCAGCAGCTCTATTGGCTCTGATCAAGGGGATGAGCAGTTCTTC
CASSSIGSDQGDEQFF
>TRBJ2-7|TRBD1|NA|TRBV19
TGTGCCAGTAGTATATCCGACAGGGGTCTTAGCGAGCAGTACTTC
CASSISDRGLSEQYF
>TRBJ2-2|NA|NA|TRBV5-1
TGCGCCAGCAGCTTCGGAGGGGGCGCATCCGGGGAGCTGTTTTTT
CASSFGGGASGELFF
>TRBJ2-3|NA|NA|TRBV27
TGTGCCAGCAGTCCCTACAGCACAGATACGCAGTATTTT
CASSPYSTDTQYF
>TRBJ2-1|TRBD2|once|TRBV5-1
TGCGCCAGCAGCGGGGGGGGGTACAATGAGCAGTTCTTC
CASSGGGYNEQFF
>TRBJ2-5|TRBD2|NA|TRBV11-2
TGTGCCAGCAGCCCGCCGGGGGGGCTGGAGACCCAGTACTTC
CASSPPGGLETQYF
>TRBJ1-3|TRBD1|NA|TRBV12-5
TGTGCTAGTGGTTTGGTGAGGACAGGGGTATTGGGAAACACCATATATTTT
CASGLVRTGVLGNTIYF
>TRBJ2-5|TRBD1|NA|TRBV2
TGTGCCAGCATGGGGACAGCCGGTGGTCCAGAGACCCAGTACTTC
CASMGTAGGPETQYF